The present entry profiles one TCR beta chain with its context. Its antigen has not been determined. There are no base qualities to consult, and no much larger clone falls within one base. The immunoSEQ Assay, a bias-controlled multiplex PCR, was used to amplify TCRbeta CDR3 regions from genomic DNA. The authors processed their data as follows. The number of nucleated cells in each sample was estimated from the amplification of reference gene primers within the assay. To quantify the absolute abundance of each unique TCRbeta CDR3 rearrangement, sequence reads were collapsed and filtered. For each sample, productive Simpson clonality was calculated as the square root of Simpson's diversity index over productive rearrangements. The table comes from immuneACCESS by way of TCRdb, which keeps in-frame sequences with V and J called. Part of the clones is missing from these tables; in studies checked, under half for an unresolved V gene and the rest for unknown reasons. That table gives V, J and clone size, and the DNA gave D and trimming. For this sample the table gives 110,000 to 150,000 clones, of which roughly four fifths were detected only once. Together, the top ten hold 3.5% to 5% of the sample.

The CDR3 covers 14 residues, taking in both the cysteine and the phenylalanine. Just the 42-base CDR3 DNA is kept, in frame starting at base 1. V is pared back by 6 bases and J by 8 bases, with 16 bases lying between the germline termini. In the germline V gene (reference sequence), CDR1 corresponds to LGHDT and CDR2 to YNNKEL. This sample was included in a study of blood T cell repertoires in COVID-19 (dated by TCRdb to about 2020). With respect to the entire study: Samples covering the acute and convalescent phases of COVID-19 were provided by collaborators in the United States, Italy and Spain. The material from the prospective study consisted of cDNA or gDNA derived from T cells, B-cell-depleted T cells, or PBMCs. The dataset comprised deeply sampled blood TCRbeta repertoires from subjects exposed to, actively infected with, or recovered from COVID-19. The repertoires were made available in a free public database intended to serve as a resource for research on the immune response to SARS-CoV-2. The samples were drawn from the first 160 participants of the ongoing ImmuneRACE study and from 950 to 1,500 subjects provided by 6 global collaborators. Nearly every sample came with metadata listing a de-identified subject ID, COVID-19 status, age in years and sex. Where available, HLA class I and class II types were taken from metadata supplied by the sample provider and were not determined by assay-based typing.

The research as a whole found: The amount of clinical and demographic metadata varied by source and participant and was provided uncurated.

Collaborating institutions collected whole blood in K2EDTA tubes following their own protocols. For TCRbeta analysis, collaborator samples were shipped as frozen whole blood, as isolated PBMCs, or as DNA extracted from either sample type. Recombination linked TRBV3-1 (or the pseudogene TRBV3-2) to TRBJ2-2; tentative D gene TRBD2, with 6 bases matching. The receptor was isolated from a woman older than 75 with acute or convalescent COVID-19. What was sequenced was peripheral blood. The sequenced DNA: TGTGCCAGCAGAACCGGGACTTGGACTGGGGAGCTGTTTTTT. Translated, it reads CASRTGTWTGELFF.